This passage covers 12 T cell receptor beta chains from one sample sequenced in a study of control samples from healthy donors and cancer patients. TCRdb keeps only in-frame clones here, not all; method: immunoSEQ multiplex PCR. The sample lists around 90,000 clones, about nine tenths occurring once. Sequencing was carried out using blood. All receptors derive from a man younger than 45 in good health.

V is TRBV2 and J is TRBJ2-1; D possibly uses TRBD1 or TRBD2 (5 bases each). Per germline, CDR1 SNHLY and CDR2 FYNNEI. V was trimmed by 5 bases and J by 5 bases, leaving 19 bases between them. This CDR3 has 16 amino acids. CDR3 in DNA: TGTGCCAGCAGTTACGGGATGGGGGTACGAGACAATGAGCAGTTCTTC. Protein product: CASSYGMGVRDNEQFF.

The V gene is TRBV9, the J gene TRBJ1-1, with TRBD1 as a possible D gene (6 bases). Germline lookup yields CDR1 SGDLS and CDR2 YYNGEE. V was clipped by 3 bases and J by 5 bases, with 17 bases between them. The CDR3 runs 15 residues. Written as DNA, the CDR3 is TGTGCCAGCAGCGGCCAAGTGGGGGGCTTAACTGAAGCTTTCTTT. Its protein is CASSGQVGGLTEAFF. Based on the CDR3 plus reference TRBV9 and TRBJ1-1, the full variable domain is DSGVTQTPKHLITATGQRVTLRCSPRSGDLSVYWYQQSLDQGLQFLIQYYNGEERAKGNILERFSAQQFPDLHSELNLSSLELGDSALYFCASSGQVGGLTEAFFGQGTRLTVV.

The gene calls are TRBV11-1 and TRBJ2-3; 8 positions agree with TRBD2. J lost 3 bases, V lost 0 bases, and 5 bases had no gene match. Germline CDR1 reads SGHAT; CDR2 reads FQDESV (reference sequence). The CDR3 is made up of 16 amino acids. The CDR3 here is CASSLAISGGTDTQYF. CDR3 sequence (DNA): TGTGCCAGCAGCTTAGCGATAAGCGGGGGTACAGATACGCAGTATTTT.

The V call is TRBV18, the J call TRBJ2-2, with 7 bases identical to TRBD2. Trimming at V came to 8 bases and at J to 4 bases, leaving 7 bases not matched to a gene. Germline CDR1 and CDR2: KGHSH and LQKENI. This CDR3 is built from 14 residues. CDR3 bases: TGTGCCAGCCATGAAGGGAGGGCCACCGGGGAGCTGTTTTTT. Protein: CASHEGRATGELFF.

This chain uses TRBV6-5 with TRBJ2-7; D remains unclear. This CDR3 is 15 amino acids long. Trimming pared 6 bases from V and 6 bases from J, leaving 21 bases between. CDR1 and CDR2 (germline): MNHEY, SVGAGI. DNA for the CDR3: TGTGCCAGCAGCCGAAGCCTAACAGCCCGGGCCGAGCAGTACGTC. Its translation is CASSRSLTARAEQYV.

This sequence joins TRBV6-5 and TRBJ1-1; D gene ambiguous. V lost 5 bases and J lost 0, with 7 bases in between. The length of the CDR3 is 13 residues. Germline V gene data show CDR1 as MNHEY and CDR2 as SVGAGI. Here the CDR3 DNA reads TGTGCCAGCAGTCCCGGTCTGAACACTGAAGCTTTCTTT. It translates to CASSPGLNTEAFF.

The chain is built from TRBV27 and TRBJ2-1; TRBD2 is a possible D gene (5 bases). V gave up 10 bases and J gave up 0 bases, with 10 bases separating them. This CDR3 contains 13 residues. Germline V CDR1 and CDR2: MNHEY, SMNVEV (reference sequence). CDR3 region: CATLDFSYNEQFF. In DNA, the CDR3 is TGTGCCACCCTGGACTTCTCCTACAATGAGCAGTTCTTC.

The chain joins TRBV10-3 to TRBJ1-3; D call uncertain. The V end lost 3 bases, the J end lost 2 bases, and 8 bases lay between the germline ends. Looked up from germline, CDR1 is ENHRY and CDR2 is SYGVKD. The CDR3 contains 14 residues. The CDR3 nucleotides read TGTGCCATCAGTGAAAGCGGGGCTGGAAACACCATATATTTT. Translation gives CAISESGAGNTIYF.

This clone turned up a few times. The V gene is TRBV11-2, the J gene TRBJ2-5, with TRBD2 as a possible D gene (6 bases). The CDR3 totals 13 residues. Trimming shortened V by 3 bases and J by 3 bases, and 8 bases separated the two germline ends. Germline V gene lookup returns CDR1 SGHAT and CDR2 FQNNGV. The CDR3 nucleotides read TGTGCCAGCAGCTTTGGAGGGAAAGAGACCCAGTACTTC. Encoded protein: CASSFGGKETQYF.

V usage is TRBV2 and J usage is TRBJ2-3; tentative D call: TRBD2 (7 bases). Germline V lookup: CDR1 SNHLY, CDR2 FYNNEI. The CDR3 covers 16 residues. With 1 base removed from V and 0 bases from J, the gap between germline ends came to 11 bases. Here the CDR3 reads CASSEGGGRSTDTQYF. CDR3 DNA: TGTGCCAGCAGTGAAGGGGGGGGCCGTAGCACAGATACGCAGTATTTT.

This rearrangement joins TRBV28 to TRBJ1-2; no reliable D call. Trimming took 4 bases from V and 5 from J, leaving 5 bases between them. Per the germline V gene, CDR1 is MDHEN and CDR2 is SYDVKM. The CDR3 extends over 11 amino acids. CDR3 in amino acids: CASSSVYGYTF. The CDR3 nucleotides read TGTGCCAGCAGTTCGGTTTATGGCTACACCTTC.

The V and J genes are TRBV10-1 and TRBJ1-1; no reliable D call. Germline lookup yields CDR1 WNHNN and CDR2 SYGVQD (reference sequence). This CDR3 spans 13 amino acids. Trimming left V 6 bases short and J 1 base short, with 9 bases between. CDR3 residues: CASRQVTNTEAFF. CDR3 DNA sequence: TGCGCCAGCAGACAAGTAACGAACACTGAAGCTTTCTTT.